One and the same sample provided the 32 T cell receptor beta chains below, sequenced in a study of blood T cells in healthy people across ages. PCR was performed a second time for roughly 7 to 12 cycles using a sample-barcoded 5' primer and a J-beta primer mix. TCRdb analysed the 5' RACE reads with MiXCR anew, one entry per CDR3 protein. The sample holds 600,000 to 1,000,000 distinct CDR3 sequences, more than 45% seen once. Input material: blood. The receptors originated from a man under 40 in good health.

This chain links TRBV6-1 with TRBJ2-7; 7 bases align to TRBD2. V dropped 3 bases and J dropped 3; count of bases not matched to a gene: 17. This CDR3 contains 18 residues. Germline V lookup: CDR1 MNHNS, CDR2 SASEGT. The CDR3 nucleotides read TGTGCCAGCAGTGAGGCGATTCTGGGTGGGAGGGCTCTCTACGAGCAGTACTTC. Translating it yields CASSEAILGGRALYEQYF.

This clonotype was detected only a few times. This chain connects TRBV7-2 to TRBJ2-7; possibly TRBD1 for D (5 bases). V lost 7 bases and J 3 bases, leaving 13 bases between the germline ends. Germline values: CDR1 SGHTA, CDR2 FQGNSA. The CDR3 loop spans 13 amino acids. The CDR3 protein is CASNQGSGYEQYF. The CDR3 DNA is TGTGCCAGCAACCAGGGATCCGGCTACGAGCAGTACTTC.

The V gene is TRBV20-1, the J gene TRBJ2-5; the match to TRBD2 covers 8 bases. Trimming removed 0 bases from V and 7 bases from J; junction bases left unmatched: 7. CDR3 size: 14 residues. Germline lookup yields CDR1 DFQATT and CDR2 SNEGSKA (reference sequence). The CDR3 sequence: CSARDVQAGGTQYF. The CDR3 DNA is TGCAGTGCTAGAGATGTCCAGGCGGGAGGGACCCAGTACTTC.

This chain's CDR3 is CSARDGGYNEQFF. The DNA of the CDR3 is TGCAGTGCTAGAGATGGCGGGTACAATGAGCAGTTCTTC. The chain joins TRBV20-1 to TRBJ2-1; D possibly corresponds to TRBD2 (5 bases). The CDR3 spans 13 residues. The germline V gene has CDR1 DFQATT and CDR2 SNEGSKA (reference sequence). Trimming stripped 0 bases from V and 4 bases from J, with 7 bases between.

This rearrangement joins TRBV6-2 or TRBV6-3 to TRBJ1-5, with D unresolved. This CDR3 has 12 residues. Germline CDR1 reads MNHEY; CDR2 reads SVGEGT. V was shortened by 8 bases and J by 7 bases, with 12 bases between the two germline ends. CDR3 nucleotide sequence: TGTGCCAGCGAGGGCCCGGGGCAGCCCCAGCATTTT. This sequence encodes CASEGPGQPQHF.

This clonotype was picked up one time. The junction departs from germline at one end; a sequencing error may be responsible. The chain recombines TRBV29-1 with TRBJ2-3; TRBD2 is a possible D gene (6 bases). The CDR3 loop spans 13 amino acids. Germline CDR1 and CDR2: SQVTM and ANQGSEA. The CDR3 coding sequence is TGCAGCGTTGGCCAGGGAGGCACAGAGACGCAGTATTTT. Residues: CSVGQGGTETQYF.

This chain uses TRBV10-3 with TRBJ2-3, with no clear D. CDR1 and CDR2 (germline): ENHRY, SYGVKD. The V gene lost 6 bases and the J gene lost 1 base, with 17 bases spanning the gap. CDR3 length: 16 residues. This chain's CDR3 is CAIRALPGARTDTQYF. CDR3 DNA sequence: TGTGCCATCAGAGCGCTCCCCGGCGCCCGCACAGATACGCAGTATTTT.

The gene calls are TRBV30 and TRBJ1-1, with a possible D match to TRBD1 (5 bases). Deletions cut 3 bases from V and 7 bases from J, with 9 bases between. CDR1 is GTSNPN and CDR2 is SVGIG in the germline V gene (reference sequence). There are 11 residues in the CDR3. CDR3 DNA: TGTGCCTGGAGAGACGGGGGTGAAGCTTTCTTT. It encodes CAWRDGGEAFF.

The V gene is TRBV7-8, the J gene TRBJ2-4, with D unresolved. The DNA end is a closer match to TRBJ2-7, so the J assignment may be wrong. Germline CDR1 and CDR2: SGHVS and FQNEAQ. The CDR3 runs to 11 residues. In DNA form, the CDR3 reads TGTGCCAGCAGCCGAGCCGTCGAGCAGTACTTC. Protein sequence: CASSRAVEQYF.

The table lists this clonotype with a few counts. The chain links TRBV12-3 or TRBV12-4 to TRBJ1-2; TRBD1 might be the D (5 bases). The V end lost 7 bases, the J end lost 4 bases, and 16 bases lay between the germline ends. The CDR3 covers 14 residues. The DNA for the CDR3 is TGTGCCAGCACCCTGGGGGGAATCGGCTATGGCTACACCTTC. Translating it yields CASTLGGIGYGYTF.

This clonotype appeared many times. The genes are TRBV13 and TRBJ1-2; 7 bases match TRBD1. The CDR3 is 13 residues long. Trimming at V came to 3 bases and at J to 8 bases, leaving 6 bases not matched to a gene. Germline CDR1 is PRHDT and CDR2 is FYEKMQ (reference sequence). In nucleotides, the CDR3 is TGTGCCAGCAGCTTGACAGGGTCCGGGGGCTACACCTTC. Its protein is CASSLTGSGGYTF.

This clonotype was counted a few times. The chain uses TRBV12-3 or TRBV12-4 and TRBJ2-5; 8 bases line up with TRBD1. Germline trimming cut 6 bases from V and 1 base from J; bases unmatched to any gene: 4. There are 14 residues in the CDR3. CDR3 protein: CASRSGTGQETQYF. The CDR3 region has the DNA TGTGCCAGCAGGTCCGGGACAGGCCAAGAGACCCAGTACTTC.

The CDR3 region has the DNA TGTGCCAGCTGCCCAATGGGGTCGGAGCCGGGGGAGACCCAGTACTTC. Its protein is CASCPMGSEPGETQYF. The chain combines TRBV12-3 or TRBV12-4 with TRBJ2-5; D possibly corresponds to TRBD2 (5 bases). The V gene lost 8 bases and the J gene lost 5 bases, with 24 bases spanning the gap. The CDR3 has 16 residues.

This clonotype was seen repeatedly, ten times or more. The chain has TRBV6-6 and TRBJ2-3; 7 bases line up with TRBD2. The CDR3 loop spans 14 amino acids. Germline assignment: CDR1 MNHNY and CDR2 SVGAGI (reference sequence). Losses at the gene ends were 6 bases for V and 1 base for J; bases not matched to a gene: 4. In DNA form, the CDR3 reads TGTGCCAGCAGCCTTCGGGGGGGCACAGATACGCAGTATTTT. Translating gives CASSLRGGTDTQYF.

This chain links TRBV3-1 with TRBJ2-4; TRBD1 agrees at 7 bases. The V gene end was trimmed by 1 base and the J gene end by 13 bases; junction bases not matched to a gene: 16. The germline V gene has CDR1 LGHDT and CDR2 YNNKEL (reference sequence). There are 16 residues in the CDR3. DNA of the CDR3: TGTGCCAGCAGCCAAGTAGGGGAGACAGGGACGGCGGAGCAGTACTTC. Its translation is CASSQVGETGTAEQYF.

The CDR3 DNA is TGCGCCAGCAGCCCGTTGACCGGGGGAGCGCAGTATTTT. The encoded protein is CASSPLTGGAQYF. The chain couples TRBV4-3 to TRBJ2-3; a possible D gene is TRBD2 (6 bases). Germline CDR1 is LGHNA and CDR2 is YSLEER. Trimming removed 4 bases from V and 10 bases from J, with 15 bases in between. CDR3 length: 13 amino acids.

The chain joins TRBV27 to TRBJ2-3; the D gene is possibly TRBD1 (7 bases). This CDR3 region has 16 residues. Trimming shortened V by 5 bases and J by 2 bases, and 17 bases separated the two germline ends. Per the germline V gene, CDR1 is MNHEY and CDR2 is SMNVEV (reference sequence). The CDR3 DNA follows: TGTGCCAGCAGTCCCGGCGGGACAGTAATCACAGATACGCAGTATTTT. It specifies CASSPGGTVITDTQYF.

The CDR3 spells CSARDPGTGINEKLFF. For the CDR3, the DNA is TGCAGTGCTAGAGATCCGGGGACAGGTATTAATGAAAAACTGTTTTTT. This chain links TRBV20-1 with TRBJ1-4, with TRBD1 matching over 8 bases. Per germline, CDR1 DFQATT and CDR2 SNEGSKA (reference sequence). This CDR3 has 16 residues. V trimming: 0 bases; J trimming: 4 bases; junction bases outside the gene matches: 7.

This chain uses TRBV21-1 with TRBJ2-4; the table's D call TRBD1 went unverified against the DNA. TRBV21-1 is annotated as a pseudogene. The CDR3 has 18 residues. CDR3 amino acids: CASSKAQGRERPKNIQYF. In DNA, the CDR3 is TGTGCCAGCAGCAAAGCGCAGGGCAGGGAGAGACCCAAAAACATTCAGTACTTC.

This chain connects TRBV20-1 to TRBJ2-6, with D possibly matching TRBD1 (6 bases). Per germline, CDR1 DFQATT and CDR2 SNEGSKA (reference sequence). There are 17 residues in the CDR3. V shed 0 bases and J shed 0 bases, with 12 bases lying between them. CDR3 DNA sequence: TGCAGTGCTAGAGATATGAGACAGGACTCTGGGGCCAACGTCCTGACTTTC. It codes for CSARDMRQDSGANVLTF.

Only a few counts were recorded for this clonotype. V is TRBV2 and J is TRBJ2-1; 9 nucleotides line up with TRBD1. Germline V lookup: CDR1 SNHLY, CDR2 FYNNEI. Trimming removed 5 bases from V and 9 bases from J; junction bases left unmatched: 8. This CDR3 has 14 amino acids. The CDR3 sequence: CASSSGTGIGEQFF. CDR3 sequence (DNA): TGTGCCAGCAGTTCCGGGACAGGGATTGGTGAGCAGTTCTTC.

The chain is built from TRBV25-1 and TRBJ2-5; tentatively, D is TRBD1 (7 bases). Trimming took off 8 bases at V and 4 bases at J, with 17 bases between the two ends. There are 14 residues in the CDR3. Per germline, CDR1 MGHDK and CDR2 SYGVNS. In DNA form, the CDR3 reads TGTGCCAGCTTAGGAGGGGGCTCGTCAGAGACCCAGTACTTC. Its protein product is CASLGGGSSETQYF.

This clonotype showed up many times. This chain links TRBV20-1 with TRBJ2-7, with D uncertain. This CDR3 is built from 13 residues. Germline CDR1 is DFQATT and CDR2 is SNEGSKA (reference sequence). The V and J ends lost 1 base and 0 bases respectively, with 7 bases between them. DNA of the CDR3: TGCAGTGCTAGAGCCAACAGCTCCTACGAGCAGTACTTC. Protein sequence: CSARANSSYEQYF.

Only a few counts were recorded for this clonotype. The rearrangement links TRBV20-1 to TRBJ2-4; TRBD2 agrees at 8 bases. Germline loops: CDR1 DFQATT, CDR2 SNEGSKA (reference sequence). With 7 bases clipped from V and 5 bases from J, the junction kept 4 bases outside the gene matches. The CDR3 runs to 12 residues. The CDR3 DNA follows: TGCAGTGAGAGCGGGAGAGAAAACATTCAGTACTTC. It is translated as CSESGRENIQYF.

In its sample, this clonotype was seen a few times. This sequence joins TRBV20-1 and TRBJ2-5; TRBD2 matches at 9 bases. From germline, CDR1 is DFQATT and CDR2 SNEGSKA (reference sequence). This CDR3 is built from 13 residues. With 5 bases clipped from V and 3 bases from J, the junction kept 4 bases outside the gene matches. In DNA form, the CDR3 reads TGCAGTGCTCCCCTAGCGGGGAAAGAGACCCAGTACTTC. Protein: CSAPLAGKETQYF.

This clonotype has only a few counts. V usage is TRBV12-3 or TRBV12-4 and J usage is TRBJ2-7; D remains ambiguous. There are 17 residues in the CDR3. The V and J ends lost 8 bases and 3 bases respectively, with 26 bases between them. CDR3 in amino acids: CASDPSKSQDGLYEQYF. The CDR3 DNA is TGTGCCAGCGACCCGTCCAAGTCCCAAGACGGCCTCTACGAGCAGTACTTC.

The CDR3 nucleotides are TGTGCCAGCAGCTTAAGTAGCGGGACTTACTACACCTTC. Residues: CASSLSSGTYYTF. The chain carries TRBV7-2 and TRBJ1-2; possibly TRBD1 for D (5 bases). Germline lookup yields CDR1 SGHTA and CDR2 FQGNSA. Trimming removed 2 bases at V and 10 bases at J, with 14 bases between. The CDR3 contains 13 residues. Full variable domain (missing parts from reference TRBV7-2 and TRBJ1-2): GAGVSQSPSNKVTEKGKDVELRCDPISGHTALYWYRQSLGQGLEFLIYFQGNSAPDKSGLPSDRFSAERTGGSVSTLTIQRTQQEDSAVYLCASSLSSGTYYTFGSGTRLTVV.

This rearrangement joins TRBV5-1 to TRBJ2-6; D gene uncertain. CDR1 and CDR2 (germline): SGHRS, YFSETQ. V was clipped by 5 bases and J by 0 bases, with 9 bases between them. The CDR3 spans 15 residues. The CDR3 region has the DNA TGCGCCAGCAGACCAGCCCTCTCTGGGGCCAACGTCCTGACTTTC. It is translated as CASRPALSGANVLTF.

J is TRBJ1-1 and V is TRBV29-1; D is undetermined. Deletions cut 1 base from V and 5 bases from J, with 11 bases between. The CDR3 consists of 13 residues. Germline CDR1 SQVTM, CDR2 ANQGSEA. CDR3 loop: CSVEGGVETEAFF. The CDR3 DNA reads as TGCAGCGTTGAAGGGGGAGTAGAAACTGAAGCTTTCTTT.

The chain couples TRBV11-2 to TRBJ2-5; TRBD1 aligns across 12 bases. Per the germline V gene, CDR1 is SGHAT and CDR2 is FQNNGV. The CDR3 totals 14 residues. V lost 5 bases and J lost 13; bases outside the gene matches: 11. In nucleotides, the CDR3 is TGTGCCAGCAGCCTTGGGACAGGGGGCTTGGATCGGTACTTC. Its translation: CASSLGTGGLDRYF.

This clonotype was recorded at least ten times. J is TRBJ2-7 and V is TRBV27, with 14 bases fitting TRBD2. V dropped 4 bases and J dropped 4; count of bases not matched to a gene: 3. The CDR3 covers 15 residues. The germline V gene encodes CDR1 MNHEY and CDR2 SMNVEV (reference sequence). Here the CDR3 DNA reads TGTGCCAGCAGTTCTAGACTAGCGGGAGGGTACGAGCAGTACTTC. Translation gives CASSSRLAGGYEQYF.

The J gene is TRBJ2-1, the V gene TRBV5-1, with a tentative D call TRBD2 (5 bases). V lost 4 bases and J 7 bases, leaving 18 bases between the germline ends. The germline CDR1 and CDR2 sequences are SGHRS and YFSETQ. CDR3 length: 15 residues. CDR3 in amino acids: CASSPQLGAVNEQFF. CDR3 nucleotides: TGCGCCAGCAGCCCCCAGCTGGGAGCGGTTAATGAGCAGTTCTTC.